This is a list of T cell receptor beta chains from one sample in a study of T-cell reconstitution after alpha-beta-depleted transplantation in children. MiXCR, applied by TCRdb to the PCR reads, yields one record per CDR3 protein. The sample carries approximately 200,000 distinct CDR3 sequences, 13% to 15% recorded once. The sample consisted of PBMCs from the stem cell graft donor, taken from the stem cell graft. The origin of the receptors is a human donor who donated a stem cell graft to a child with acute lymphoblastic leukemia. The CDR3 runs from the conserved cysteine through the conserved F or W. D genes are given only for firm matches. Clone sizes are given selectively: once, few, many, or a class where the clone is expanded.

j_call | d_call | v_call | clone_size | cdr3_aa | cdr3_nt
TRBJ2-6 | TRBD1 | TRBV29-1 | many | CSVGGTGAGANVLTF | TGCAGCGTTGGGGGGACAGGGGCTGGGGCCAACGTCCTGACTTTC
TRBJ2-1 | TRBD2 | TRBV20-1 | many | CSAPPTSGYNEQFF | TGCAGTGCCCCCCCGACTAGCGGGTACAATGAGCAGTTCTTC
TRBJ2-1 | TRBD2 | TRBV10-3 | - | CAISDPPTSGLKNEQFF | TGTGCCATCAGTGACCCTCCGACTAGCGGGCTTAAGAATGAGCAGTTCTTC
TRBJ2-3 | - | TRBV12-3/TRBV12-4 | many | CASSPKIYTDTQYF | TGTGCCAGCAGCCCAAAGATATACACAGATACGCAGTATTTT
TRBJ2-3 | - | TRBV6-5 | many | CATRELDTQYF | TGTGCCACCAGGGAATTAGATACGCAGTATTTT
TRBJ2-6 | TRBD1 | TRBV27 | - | CASSPLAGQGISGANVLTF | TGTGCCAGCAGCCCCTTGGCGGGACAGGGGATCTCTGGGGCCAACGTCCTGACTTTC
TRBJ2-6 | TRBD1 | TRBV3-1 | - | CACSQVRQGIAGANVLTF | TGTGCCTGCAGCCAAGTCCGACAGGGTATCGCTGGGGCCAACGTCCTGACTTTC
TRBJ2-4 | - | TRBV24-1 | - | CATSDAGKNIQYF | TGTGCCACCAGTGATGCGGGCAAAAACATTCAGTACTTC
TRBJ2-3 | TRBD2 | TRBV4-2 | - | CASSQDSASGRDITDTQYF | TGTGCCAGCAGCCAAGATAGCGCTAGCGGGAGGGATATCACAGATACGCAGTATTTT
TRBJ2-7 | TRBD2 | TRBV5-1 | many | CASSWVTSGSSYEQYF | TGCGCCAGCAGCTGGGTAACTAGCGGGAGCTCGTACGAGCAGTACTTC
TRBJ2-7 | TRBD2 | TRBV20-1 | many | CSAPGGVNYEQYF | TGCAGTGCCCCCGGGGGGGTCAACTACGAGCAGTACTTC
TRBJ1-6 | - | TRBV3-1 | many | CASRVENSPLHF | TGTGCCAGCCGGGTGGAAAATTCACCCCTCCACTTT
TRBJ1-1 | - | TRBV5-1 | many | CASRIEVGTEAFF | TGCGCCAGCAGGATTGAGGTAGGAACTGAAGCTTTCTTT
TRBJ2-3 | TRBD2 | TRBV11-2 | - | CASSLGLAGGWSRTDTQYF | TGTGCCAGCAGCTTAGGACTAGCGGGAGGATGGTCTAGGACAGATACGCAGTATTTT
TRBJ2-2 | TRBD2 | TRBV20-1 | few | CSARGLAGGPGELFF | TGCAGTGCTAGAGGACTAGCGGGAGGGCCCGGGGAGCTGTTTTTT
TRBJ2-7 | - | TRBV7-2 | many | CASSLALGGGSEQYF | TGTGCCAGCAGCTTAGCGCTTGGGGGAGGAAGCGAGCAGTACTTC
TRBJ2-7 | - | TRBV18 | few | CASSPPAGDHEQYF | TGTGCCAGCTCACCACCGGCAGGGGACCACGAGCAGTACTTC
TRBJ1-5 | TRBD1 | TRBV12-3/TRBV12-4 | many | CASSLRQGQFNQPQHF | TGTGCCAGCAGTTTGAGACAGGGCCAATTCAATCAGCCCCAGCATTTT
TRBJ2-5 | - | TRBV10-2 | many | CASSVSAGNQETQYF | TGCGCCAGCAGTGTTTCGGCGGGTAATCAAGAGACCCAGTACTTC
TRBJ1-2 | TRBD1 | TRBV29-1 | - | CSVYRGLNYGYTF | TGCAGCGTATACAGGGGACTTAACTATGGCTACACCTTC
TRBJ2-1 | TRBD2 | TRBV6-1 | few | CASLGSGRRYNEQFF | TGTGCCAGCTTAGGAAGCGGGAGAAGGTACAATGAGCAGTTCTTC
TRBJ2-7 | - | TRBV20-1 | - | CSALGRRVYEQYF | TGCAGTGCACTAGGACGCAGGGTCTACGAGCAGTACTTC
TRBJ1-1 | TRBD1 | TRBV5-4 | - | CASSLGQGVTEAFF | TGTGCCAGCAGCTTAGGACAGGGGGTCACTGAAGCTTTCTTT
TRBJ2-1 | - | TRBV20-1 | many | CSAIWGDEQFF | TGCAGTGCTATTTGGGGAGATGAGCAGTTCTTC
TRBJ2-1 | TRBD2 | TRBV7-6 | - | CASSARLAGELSYNEQFF | TGTGCCAGCAGCGCCAGACTAGCGGGAGAGCTTTCCTACAATGAGCAGTTCTTC
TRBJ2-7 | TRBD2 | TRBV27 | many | CASSFGGGPYEQYF | TGTGCCAGCAGTTTTGGCGGGGGACCCTACGAGCAGTACTTC
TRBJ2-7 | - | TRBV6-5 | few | CASSYSRSGNEQYF | TGTGCCAGCAGTTACTCTAGAAGTGGGAACGAGCAGTACTTC
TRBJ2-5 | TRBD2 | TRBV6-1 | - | CASKGLAGVETQYF | TGTGCCAGCAAGGGACTAGCGGGAGTTGAGACCCAGTACTTC
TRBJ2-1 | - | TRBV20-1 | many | CSAIRQGEGNEQFF | TGCAGTGCTATTCGTCAGGGCGAGGGCAATGAGCAGTTCTTC
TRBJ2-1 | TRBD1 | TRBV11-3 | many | CASSFGQESYNEQFF | TGTGCCAGCAGCTTCGGACAGGAATCCTACAATGAGCAGTTCTTC
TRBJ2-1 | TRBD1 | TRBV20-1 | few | CSARGGTGGSYNEQFF | TGCAGTGCTAGAGGTGGGACAGGGGGCTCCTACAATGAGCAGTTCTTC
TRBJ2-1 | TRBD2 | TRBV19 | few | CASSIGLAGGIEQFF | TGTGCCAGTAGTATAGGACTAGCGGGAGGCATTGAGCAGTTCTTC
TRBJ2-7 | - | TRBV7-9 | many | CASSSYPEQYF | TGTGCCAGCAGCTCCTATCCCGAGCAGTACTTC
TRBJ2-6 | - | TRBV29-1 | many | CSVDTGANVLTF | TGCAGCGTTGACACTGGGGCCAACGTCCTGACTTTC
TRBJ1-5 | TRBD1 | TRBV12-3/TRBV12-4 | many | CASSTGGAPNQPQHF | TGTGCCAGCAGTACAGGGGGGGCCCCCAATCAGCCCCAGCATTTT
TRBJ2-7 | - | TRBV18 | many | CASSPPTRTYEQYF | TGTGCCAGCTCACCACCGACCAGGACCTACGAGCAGTACTTC
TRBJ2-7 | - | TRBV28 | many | CASLGVTNFEQYF | TGTGCCAGCCTAGGGGTCACTAATTTTGAACAGTACTTC
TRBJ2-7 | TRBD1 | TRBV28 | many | CASSLGTGPPYEQYF | TGTGCCAGCAGTTTAGGGACAGGGCCACCCTACGAGCAGTACTTC
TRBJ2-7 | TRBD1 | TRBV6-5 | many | CASSYAGQGSYEQYF | TGTGCCAGCAGTTACGCCGGACAGGGCTCCTACGAGCAGTACTTC
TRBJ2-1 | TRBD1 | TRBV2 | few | CASSRDRGLAGYNEQFF | TGTGCCAGCAGCCGGGACAGGGGGTTGGCGGGGTACAATGAGCAGTTCTTC
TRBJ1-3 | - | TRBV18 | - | CASSPTGYGNTIYF | TGTGCCAGCTCACCAACAGGGTATGGAAACACCATATATTTT
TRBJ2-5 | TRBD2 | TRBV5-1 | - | CASTRGRGETQYF | TGCGCCAGCACCCGAGGGAGGGGAGAGACCCAGTACTTC
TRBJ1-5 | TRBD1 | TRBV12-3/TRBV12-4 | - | CASIPGTGRGDQPQHF | TGTGCCAGCATTCCCGGGACAGGGCGCGGTGATCAGCCCCAGCATTTT
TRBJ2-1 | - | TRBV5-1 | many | CASSFSGRGNEQFF | TGCGCCAGCAGCTTCTCCGGCCGCGGGAATGAGCAGTTCTTC
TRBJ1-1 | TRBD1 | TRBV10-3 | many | CAISESGQGNTEAFF | TGTGCCATCAGTGAGTCCGGACAGGGGAACACTGAAGCTTTCTTT
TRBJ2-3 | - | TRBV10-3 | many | CATQGRSTDTQYF | TGTGCCACCCAAGGGCGGTCCACAGATACGCAGTATTTT
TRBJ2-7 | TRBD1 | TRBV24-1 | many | CATSDGTGPYEQYF | TGTGCCACCAGTGATGGGACAGGCCCCTACGAGCAGTACTTC
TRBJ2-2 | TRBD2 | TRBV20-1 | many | CSALGLDNRNTGELFF | TGCAGTGCGCTGGGACTAGACAACAGGAACACCGGGGAGCTGTTTTTT
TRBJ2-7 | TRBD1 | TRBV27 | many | CASSFTPGGYEQYF | TGTGCCAGCAGTTTTACCCCAGGGGGCTACGAGCAGTACTTC
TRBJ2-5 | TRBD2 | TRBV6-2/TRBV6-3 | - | CASSSGTSGSKTQYF | TGTGCCAGCAGTTCCGGGACTAGCGGGAGCAAGACCCAGTACTTC
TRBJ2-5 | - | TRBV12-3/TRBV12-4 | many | CASSLMSSQETQYF | TGTGCCAGCAGTTTAATGTCTAGCCAAGAGACCCAGTACTTC
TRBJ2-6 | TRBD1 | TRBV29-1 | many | CSVVVGGDGANVLTF | TGCAGCGTCGTAGTAGGGGGCGATGGGGCCAACGTCCTGACTTTC
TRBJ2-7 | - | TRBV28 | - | CASSLDSLTTYEQYF | TGTGCCAGCAGTTTAGACAGCCTAACTACCTACGAGCAGTACTTC
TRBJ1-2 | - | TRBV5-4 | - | CASSFWGGVLRGYTF | TGTGCCAGCAGCTTTTGGGGGGGGGTTCTTCGTGGCTACACCTTC
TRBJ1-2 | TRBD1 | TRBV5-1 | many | CASSLDGQGYGYTF | TGCGCCAGCAGCTTGGACGGACAGGGCTACGGCTACACCTTC